The clone carrying this T cell receptor beta chain was counted ten times or more. Its target is not known. The CDR3 is 13 residues long. The V gene lost 4 bases and the J gene lost 6 bases, with 11 bases spanning the gap. Germline V gene lookup returns CDR1 SGHVS and CDR2 FQNEAQ. The sample originates from a study of neurological immune-mediated disorders. The cDNA was generated through 5'RACE incorporating 10-nucleotide random UMIs. TCRdb processed the 5' RACE reads anew with MiXCR; each CDR3 protein has one entry. The sample records approximately 130,000 distinct CDR3 sequences, more than 2.5% being singletons. General study results and limits: There were no CDR3 amino acid sequences shared by expanded clones across subjects, a result suggesting private repertoires in all groups. Phylogenetically, 18 of 34 multiple sclerosis patients' repertoires fell into one related-CDR3 cluster, a possible signature.

A total of 2 million PBMCs stored at -80 degrees C provided the unsorted libraries. Sequenced sample: PBMCs. The chain recombines TRBV7-8 with TRBJ2-3, with a possible D match to TRBD2 (5 bases). This TCR was sampled from a woman between 25 and 40 years old with multiple sclerosis. Here the CDR3 reads CASSWSGVDTQYF. CDR3 nucleotide sequence: TGTGCCAGCAGCTGGTCCGGGGTGGATACGCAGTATTTT.